Below are 29 T cell receptor beta chains sequenced from a single sample in a study of PD-1 blockade in classical Hodgkin lymphoma. Here immunoSEQ multiplex PCR was the method, and the copy in TCRdb shows in-frame clones only, minus some. The sample lists 25,000 to 35,000 clones; around 67% were seen once. In every patient, relapse followed autologous stem cell transplantation, while exposure to brentuximab vedotin differed. The source was peripheral blood mononuclear cells (PBMCs), collected before the second cycle of nivolumab. Receptors originate from a human donor with classical Hodgkin lymphoma.

The genes are TRBV28 and TRBJ1-5; 10 bases fit TRBD1. Per germline, CDR1 MDHEN and CDR2 SYDVKM. The CDR3 loop spans 17 amino acids. V shed 5 bases, J shed 1 base, and the junction held 8 bases outside the gene matches. CDR3 amino acids: CASSVGTGVVSNQPQHF. CDR3 DNA sequence: TGTGCCAGCAGTGTCGGGACAGGGGTCGTGAGCAATCAGCCCCAGCATTTT.

The chain combines TRBV5-1 with TRBJ2-5, with D possibly being TRBD1 or TRBD2 (6 bases each). The CDR3 spans 17 residues. V gave up 1 base and J gave up 4 bases, with 20 bases separating them. Germline CDR1 and CDR2: SGHRS and YFSETQ. The CDR3 region is CASSLRTGRRVGETQYF. The DNA of the CDR3 is TGCGCCAGCAGCTTGAGAACAGGGAGGAGGGTCGGAGAGACCCAGTACTTC.

A few counts support this clone. The chain joins TRBV6-6 to TRBJ1-2; no firm D call. The germline V gene has CDR1 MNHNY and CDR2 SVGAGI (reference sequence). The CDR3 is made up of 14 amino acids. The V end was cut by 2 bases, the J end by 6 bases, with 13 bases between. DNA for the CDR3: TGTGCCAGCAGTTACCTCGGGTCTCAGGATGGCTACACCTTC. Amino acid sequence: CASSYLGSQDGYTF.

This sequence joins TRBV6-5 and TRBJ2-4; TRBD1 matches 8 bases. Germline V gene sequence: CDR1 MNHEY, CDR2 SVGAGI. With 2 bases clipped from V and 6 bases from J, the junction kept 3 bases outside the gene matches. The CDR3 is 14 amino acids. This CDR3 reads CASSYHGQGNIQYF. The CDR3 DNA is TGTGCCAGCAGTTACCACGGACAGGGAAACATTCAGTACTTC.

The rearrangement joins TRBV23-1 to TRBJ2-3; 14 positions match TRBD2. TRBV23-1 counts as an open reading frame of uncertain function. The CDR3 spans 22 residues. CDR3 DNA sequence: TGCGTGCCAGCAGTCACCCTAACAGCACCGACTAGCGGGGGGGCGGCTGTAGATACGCAGTATTTT. As protein: CVPAVTLTAPTSGGAAVDTQYF.

The rearrangement uses TRBV19 and TRBJ1-1; unclear D gene. Germline-derived CDR1 and CDR2 are LNHDA and SQIVND (reference sequence). Trimming left V 4 bases short and J 0 bases short, with 12 bases between. The CDR3 runs to 15 residues. The DNA for the CDR3 is TGTGCCAGTAGTAGAGACACTTTCATGAACACTGAAGCTTTCTTT. This sequence encodes CASSRDTFMNTEAFF.

The chain has TRBV18 and TRBJ1-2; 7 bases fit TRBD1. Trimming at V came to 5 bases and at J to 6 bases, leaving 3 bases not matched to a gene. The CDR3 is 12 residues long. Germline V gives CDR1 KGHSH, CDR2 LQKENI. The CDR3 coding sequence is TGTGCCAGCTCAAGGACAGGCGATGGCTACACCTTC. Translated, it gives CASSRTGDGYTF.

The V call is TRBV4-2, the J call TRBJ2-1, with a tentative D call TRBD2 (6 bases). The CDR3 sequence is 16 residues long. V was pared by 4 bases and J by 2 bases, with 15 bases between. Germline V gives CDR1 LGHNA, CDR2 YNFKEQ. This CDR3 is CASSLREAFPYNEQFF. CDR3 sequence (DNA): TGTGCCAGCAGCCTCAGGGAGGCCTTTCCCTACAATGAGCAGTTCTTC.

This sequence joins TRBV2 and TRBJ1-1, with 8 nucleotides matching TRBD1. The CDR3 is 14 amino acids. V was pared by 5 bases and J by 1 base, with 3 bases of the junction left unmatched. CDR1 and CDR2 (germline): SNHLY, FYNNEI. The CDR3 spells CASSWTGSNTEAFF. As DNA, the CDR3 is TGTGCCAGCAGTTGGACAGGGTCGAACACTGAAGCTTTCTTT. Combining the CDR3 with reference TRBV2 and TRBJ1-1 gives the whole variable domain EPEVTQTPSHQVTQMGQEVILRCVPISNHLYFYWYRQILGQKVEFLVSFYNNEISEKSEIFDDQFSVERPDGSNFTLKIRSTKLEDSAMYFCASSWTGSNTEAFFGQGTRLTVV.

The chain joins TRBV2 to TRBJ2-1, with 11 bases that match TRBD2. This CDR3 has 16 residues. With 6 bases clipped from V and 15 bases from J, the junction kept 19 bases outside the gene matches. The germline CDR1 and CDR2 sequences are SNHLY and FYNNEI. The CDR3 reads CASSKSSGGPPQGRFF. DNA for the CDR3: TGTGCCAGCAGCAAATCTAGCGGGGGGCCGCCCCAAGGGCGGTTCTTC.

The CDR3 spells CASRLYHVEAFF. The CDR3 DNA is TGTGCCAGCAGACTCTACCACGTTGAAGCTTTCTTT. This chain links TRBV6-1 with TRBJ1-1; D uncertain. Germline-derived CDR1 and CDR2 are MNHNS and SASEGT. The V and J ends lost 6 bases and 7 bases respectively, with 12 bases between them. The CDR3 has 12 residues.

The V and J genes are TRBV19 and TRBJ2-2; TRBD1 aligns across 9 bases. Germline V CDR1 and CDR2: LNHDA, SQIVND (reference sequence). The CDR3 has 16 amino acids. Germline trimming cut 8 bases from V and 4 bases from J; bases unmatched to any gene: 11. The CDR3 sequence: CASRSGTGKPTGELFF. CDR3 nucleotide sequence: TGTGCCAGTCGTAGTGGGACAGGGAAGCCCACCGGGGAGCTGTTTTTT.

This clone was counted once. V usage is TRBV7-8 and J usage is TRBJ2-7; D remains ambiguous. Germline CDR1 is SGHVS and CDR2 is FQNEAQ. This CDR3 has 14 amino acids. V lost 1 base and J lost 6, with 13 bases in between. In DNA, the CDR3 is TGTGCCAGCAGCTTAGAATGGTACCGGGTCGAGCAGTACTTC. It translates to CASSLEWYRVEQYF.

This clone was seen ten or more times. The rearrangement links TRBV4-3 to TRBJ1-2, with TRBD1 matching 7 bases. The junction had 3 bases not matched to a gene; V was cut back by 0 bases and J by 2 bases. This CDR3 contains 15 residues. Germline-derived CDR1 and CDR2 are LGHNA and YSLEER. CDR3 nucleotide sequence: TGCGCCAGCAGCCAAGAATGGGGACAGAACTATGGCTACACCTTC. This codes for CASSQEWGQNYGYTF.

The V gene is TRBV18, the J gene TRBJ1-1; 8 bases are a match to TRBD1. This CDR3 comprises 12 residues. With 6 bases clipped from V and 11 bases from J, the junction kept 8 bases outside the gene matches. Germline-derived CDR1 and CDR2 are KGHSH and LQKENI. The CDR3 DNA follows: TGTGCCAGCTCCCCTCGGACAGGGACGGCTTTCTTT. Protein product: CASSPRTGTAFF. The entire variable domain, with the rest obtained from reference TRBV18 and TRBJ1-1, is as follows: NAGVMQNPRHLVRRRGQEARLRCSPMKGHSHVYWYRQLPEEGLKFMVYLQKENIIDESGMPKERFSAEFPKEGPSILRIQQVVRGDSAAYFCASSPRTGTAFFGQGTRLTVV.

The chain carries TRBV28 and TRBJ2-5; TRBD2 matches at 7 bases. J lost 1 base, V lost 8 bases, and 7 bases had no gene match. Germline V gene sequence: CDR1 MDHEN, CDR2 SYDVKM. This CDR3 is 14 amino acids long. The CDR3 DNA is TGTGCCAGCGCCGCCCCGGGGGGCCAAGAGACCCAGTACTTC. This sequence encodes CASAAPGGQETQYF.

This chain uses TRBV28 with TRBJ1-2, with 9 bases lining up with TRBD1. The CDR3 extends over 14 amino acids. Losses at the gene ends were 3 bases for V and 4 bases for J; bases not matched to a gene: 3. Looked up from germline, CDR1 is MDHEN and CDR2 is SYDVKM. The CDR3 nucleotides are TGTGCCAGCAGTTTCACAGGGGGCCTCTATGGCTACACCTTC. This sequence encodes CASSFTGGLYGYTF.

This clone was recorded once. The J gene is TRBJ2-5, the V gene TRBV4-2; D may be TRBD2 (6 bases). The ends were cut back, 6 bases at V and 2 bases at J, with 13 bases in the middle. The germline V gene encodes CDR1 LGHNA and CDR2 YNFKEQ. CDR3 length: 14 residues. CDR3: CASSTVGGQETQYF. CDR3 DNA sequence: TGTGCCAGCAGTACCGTCGGGGGTCAAGAGACCCAGTACTTC.

The chain uses TRBV7-9 and TRBJ2-2, with 7 positions matching TRBD1. The CDR3 covers 15 residues. The trim removed 5 bases at V and 3 bases at J, leaving 6 bases unmatched. Per germline, CDR1 SEHNR and CDR2 FQNEAQ (reference sequence). CDR3 bases: TGTGCCAGCAGCATCTTACAGGGGCACACCGGGGAGCTGTTTTTT. It is translated as CASSILQGHTGELFF.

The chain has TRBV18 and TRBJ2-1; TRBD1 matches at 9 bases. The junction had 5 bases not matched to a gene; V was cut back by 0 bases and J by 5 bases. Germline CDR1 reads KGHSH; CDR2 reads LQKENI. The CDR3 spans 16 residues. CDR3 sequence (DNA): TGTGCCAGCTCACCACCGAGGGACAGGGTCAACAATGAGCAGTTCTTC. It encodes CASSPPRDRVNNEQFF.

The rearrangement joins TRBV9 to TRBJ2-5; D is undetermined. V was cut by 1 base and J by 1 base, with 11 bases left in between. Germline V gene sequence: CDR1 SGDLS, CDR2 YYNGEE. The CDR3 runs to 15 residues. CDR3 sequence: CASSVRVAAQETQYF. The DNA of the CDR3 is TGTGCCAGCAGCGTACGAGTGGCAGCCCAAGAGACCCAGTACTTC.

The rearrangement joins TRBV28 to TRBJ2-3, with 10 bases fitting TRBD2. The CDR3 is 15 amino acids. From germline, CDR1 is MDHEN and CDR2 SYDVKM. With V trimmed by 5 bases and J by 1 base, 3 bases remained unmatched. The CDR3 nucleotides are TGTGCCAGCAGTGAGACTAGCGGGCGCACAGATACGCAGTATTTT. Translation: CASSETSGRTDTQYF.

The V call is TRBV28, the J call TRBJ1-1; a weak D match, TRBD1 (6 bases). The V and J ends lost 3 bases and 8 bases respectively, with 13 bases between them. CDR1 is MDHEN and CDR2 is SYDVKM in the germline V gene. The length of the CDR3 is 13 residues. The CDR3 reads CASSFHRAREAFF. The CDR3 DNA is TGTGCCAGCAGTTTCCACAGGGCCAGAGAAGCTTTCTTT.

V usage is TRBV7-2 and J usage is TRBJ2-6; D is ambiguous. This CDR3 is 17 amino acids long. Germline-derived CDR1 and CDR2 are SGHTA and FQGNSA. Trimming stripped 5 bases from V and 0 bases from J, with 14 bases between. The CDR3 nucleotides are TGTGCCAGCAGCCATAGGGCAGGACGCTCTGGGGCCAACGTCCTGACTTTC. This gives the protein CASSHRAGRSGANVLTF.

The rearrangement joins TRBV7-2 to TRBJ1-1; D remains ambiguous. The germline gives CDR1 SGHTA, CDR2 FQGNSA. This CDR3 has 12 amino acids. Trimming removed 1 base at V and 7 bases at J, with 7 bases between. DNA of the CDR3: TGTGCCAGCAGCTTAGAAACGGGTGAAGCTTTCTTT. It encodes CASSLETGEAFF.

The CDR3 DNA reads as TGTGCCACCAGCGGGGGACAGGGTCATCACAATGAGCAGTTCTTC. Its translation is CATSGGQGHHNEQFF. The V gene is TRBV15, the J gene TRBJ2-1, with 9 positions matching TRBD1. Germline values: CDR1 LNHNV, CDR2 YYDKDF (reference sequence). Unmatched junction bases numbered 7, after V lost 5 bases and J lost 5 bases. The CDR3 totals 15 residues.

A few counts support this clone. The chain is built from TRBV30 and TRBJ1-5; 9 nucleotides match TRBD1. The CDR3 length is 14 residues. Germline loops: CDR1 GTSNPN, CDR2 SVGIG (reference sequence). The J segment lost 5 bases and the V segment lost 4 bases, leaving 6 bases of the junction unmatched. Written as DNA, the CDR3 is TGTGCCTGGATATGGACAGGGGAGGATCAGCCCCAGCATTTT. Encoded protein: CAWIWTGEDQPQHF.

The chain's CDR3 is CASRWDTLNTEAFF. The CDR3 bases are TGTGCCAGCAGATGGGACACCCTGAACACTGAAGCTTTCTTT. The chain is built from TRBV6-6 and TRBJ1-1; D may be TRBD1 (6 bases). The CDR3 is 14 residues long. Per germline, CDR1 MNHNY and CDR2 SVGAGI (reference sequence). The ends were cut back, 6 bases at V and 0 bases at J, with 11 bases in the middle.

The gene calls are TRBV2 and TRBJ1-5; D is ambiguous. The CDR3 consists of 15 residues. The V and J ends lost 4 bases and 0 bases respectively, with 10 bases between them. Germline CDR1 reads SNHLY; CDR2 reads FYNNEI. In DNA, the CDR3 is TGTGCCAGCAGTGGTGTGGGAAATAGCAATCAGCCCCAGCATTTT. Translating gives CASSGVGNSNQPQHF.